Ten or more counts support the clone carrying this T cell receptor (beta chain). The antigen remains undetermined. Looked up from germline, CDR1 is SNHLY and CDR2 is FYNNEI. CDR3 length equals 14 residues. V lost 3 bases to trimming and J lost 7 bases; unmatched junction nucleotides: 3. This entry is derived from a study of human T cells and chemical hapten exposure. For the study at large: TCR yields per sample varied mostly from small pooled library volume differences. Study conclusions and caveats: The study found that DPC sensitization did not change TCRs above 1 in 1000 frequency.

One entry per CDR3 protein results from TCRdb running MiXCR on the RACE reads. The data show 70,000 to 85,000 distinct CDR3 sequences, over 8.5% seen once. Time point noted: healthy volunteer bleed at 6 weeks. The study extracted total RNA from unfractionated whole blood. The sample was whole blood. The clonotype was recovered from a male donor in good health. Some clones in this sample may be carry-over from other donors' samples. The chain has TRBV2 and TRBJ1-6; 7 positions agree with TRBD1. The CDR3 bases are TGTGCCAGCAGTGAGACAGGGAGGAATTCACCCCTCCACTTT. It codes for CASSETGRNSPLHF. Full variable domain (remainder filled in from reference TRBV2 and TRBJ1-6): EPEVTQTPSHQVTQMGQEVILRCVPISNHLYFYWYRQILGQKVEFLVSFYNNEISEKSEIFDDQFSVERPDGSNFTLKIRSTKLEDSAMYFCASSETGRNSPLHFGNGTRLTVT.